The 24 T cell receptor beta chains below all came from one sample that was sequenced in a study of control samples from healthy donors and cancer patients. The method was immunoSEQ multiplex PCR; TCRdb's version includes in-frame clones alone and lacks a portion of them. The sample holds fewer than 200,000 clones, 85% to 90% seen once. Sequences were obtained from blood. The receptors originated from a woman aged 45-65 years in good health.

V and J are TRBV27 and TRBJ2-5; D is perhaps TRBD2 (6 bases). The V end was cut by 2 bases, the J end by 2 bases, with 9 bases between. The CDR3 is 14 amino acids. In germline, CDR1 is MNHEY, CDR2 SMNVEV (reference sequence). CDR3 protein: CASSLMGGQETQYF. In DNA form, the CDR3 reads TGTGCCAGCAGTTTAATGGGAGGACAAGAGACCCAGTACTTC.

The chain couples TRBV5-1 to TRBJ1-2; 9 nucleotides match TRBD1. The V segment lost 0 bases and the J segment 6 bases; nucleotides outside the gene matches: 3. Germline values: CDR1 SGHRS, CDR2 YFSETQ. This CDR3 region has 14 residues. CDR3: CASSLGGTGNGYTF. In nucleotides, the CDR3 is TGCGCCAGCAGCTTGGGTGGGACAGGGAATGGCTACACCTTC.

This clone was recorded only once. This chain uses TRBV29-1 with TRBJ1-2, with unresolved D. The V gene's germline CDR1 is SQVTM and CDR2 ANQGSEA. With 3 bases removed from V and 4 bases from J, the gap between germline ends came to 9 bases. This CDR3 comprises 12 residues. The CDR3 is CSVDSTIYGYTF. In DNA form, the CDR3 reads TGCAGCGTTGATAGCACGATCTATGGCTACACCTTC.

This chain links TRBV28 with TRBJ1-4, with 7 bases that match TRBD1. The CDR3 is 14 amino acids. V lost 4 bases, J lost 6 bases, and 5 bases stayed unmatched. CDR1 MDHEN and CDR2 SYDVKM come from the germline V gene. CDR3 nucleotide sequence: TGTGCCAGCAGTTCGGGACAGAATCATGAAAAACTGTTTTTT. It yields the protein CASSSGQNHEKLFF.

The chain links TRBV18 to TRBJ1-4; TRBD1 agrees at 7 bases. Germline V gene sequence: CDR1 KGHSH, CDR2 LQKENI. CDR3 length: 15 amino acids. The ends lost 1 base at V and 4 bases at J; junction bases unmatched: 3. The CDR3 coding sequence is TGTGCCAGCTCACCACTCAACAGGGGTAATGAAAAACTGTTTTTT. Its translation is CASSPLNRGNEKLFF.

The chain combines TRBV7-9 with TRBJ2-1; no reliable D call. Germline V gives CDR1 SEHNR, CDR2 FQNEAQ (reference sequence). V was trimmed by 4 bases and J by 8 bases, leaving 12 bases between them. This CDR3 has 13 amino acids. CDR3 sequence (DNA): TGTGCCAGCAGCTCCCGACGGCTACATGAGCAGTTCTTC. Translating gives CASSSRRLHEQFF.

The chain carries TRBV29-1 and TRBJ1-5; D is unresolved. Trimming left V 7 bases short and J 2 bases short, with 12 bases between. The germline gives CDR1 SQVTM, CDR2 ANQGSEA. The CDR3 totals 13 residues. CDR3 sequence (DNA): TGCAGCGCCGGCCGCGACGGCAATCAGCCCCAGCATTTT. Its protein product is CSAGRDGNQPQHF.

This chain's CDR3 is CASSHGTGFETQYF. In DNA form, the CDR3 reads TGTGCCAGCAGTCACGGGACAGGGTTCGAGACCCAGTACTTC. This chain uses TRBV6-5 with TRBJ2-5; 9 positions match TRBD1. Germline CDR1 MNHEY, CDR2 SVGAGI. Trimming cost V 5 bases and J 5 bases; bases outside gene matches: 6. The CDR3 loop spans 14 amino acids.

The chain links TRBV19 to TRBJ2-7; perhaps TRBD1 as D (6 bases). CDR1 is LNHDA, CDR2 SQIVND, per germline (reference sequence). With 2 bases removed from V and 4 bases from J, the gap between germline ends came to 15 bases. The CDR3 loop spans 15 amino acids. In nucleotides, the CDR3 is TGTGCCAGTAGTATATTCGGGACCGGGACATACGAGCAGTACTTC. It is translated as CASSIFGTGTYEQYF. Based on the CDR3 plus reference TRBV19 and TRBJ2-7, the full variable domain is DGGITQSPKYLFRKEGQNVTLSCEQNLNHDAMYWYRQDPGQGLRLIYYSQIVNDFQKGDIAEGYSVSREKKESFPLTVTSAQKNPTAFYLCASSIFGTGTYEQYFGPGTRLTVT.

This rearrangement joins TRBV27 to TRBJ1-2; 7 bases fit TRBD1. Trimming removed 4 bases from V and 2 bases from J; junction bases left unmatched: 10. CDR1 is MNHEY and CDR2 is SMNVEV in the germline V gene (reference sequence). The CDR3 consists of 16 residues. The DNA for the CDR3 is TGTGCCAGCAGTTCGGGACAGACGTCGGGCAACTATGGCTACACCTTC. Translated, it gives CASSSGQTSGNYGYTF.

The CDR3, as DNA: TGTGCCAGCAGCTCCCGGTGGGGGAGCTACGAGCAGTACTTC. It yields the protein CASSSRWGSYEQYF. This chain joins TRBV6-5 and TRBJ2-7; perhaps D is TRBD1 or TRBD2 (5 bases each). Germline assignment: CDR1 MNHEY and CDR2 SVGAGI. The V and J ends lost 6 bases and 3 bases respectively, with 15 bases between them. The CDR3 has 14 amino acids.

For this clone: The same CDR3 arises from other DNA sequences in this sample as well. V is TRBV9 and J is TRBJ2-5; 10 nucleotides agree with TRBD2. CDR3 length: 15 amino acids. The germline V gene has CDR1 SGDLS and CDR2 YYNGEE. After removal of 0 bases from V and 4 bases from J, the junction contained 3 bases not matched to a gene. The CDR3 loop reads CASSVEAGGRETQYF. The CDR3 region has the DNA TGTGCCAGCAGCGTAGAAGCGGGAGGGCGAGAGACCCAGTACTTC.

V usage is TRBV7-3 and J usage is TRBJ2-7; TRBD1 aligns across 10 bases. The trim removed 5 bases at V and 6 bases at J, leaving 7 bases unmatched. From germline, CDR1 is SGHTA and CDR2 FQGTGA. This CDR3 spans 14 amino acids. The CDR3 reads CASSAPGQGSEQYF. The CDR3 bases are TGTGCCAGCAGCGCCCCGGGACAGGGGTCCGAGCAGTACTTC.

The rearrangement links TRBV5-5 to TRBJ2-3, with TRBD1 matching over 7 bases. Germline values: CDR1 SGHKS, CDR2 YYEKEE (reference sequence). V shed 0 bases and J 6 bases; nucleotides not matched to a gene: 7. The CDR3 is made up of 15 amino acids. CDR3 sequence (DNA): TGTGCCAGCAGCTTGGGGCAGGGGGTGAGCGATACGCAGTATTTT. Protein product: CASSLGQGVSDTQYF.

This clone showed up many times. V gene TRBV27 combines with J gene TRBJ2-2; D remains ambiguous. The V end was cut by 2 bases, the J end by 6 bases, with 4 bases between. From germline, CDR1 is MNHEY and CDR2 SMNVEV (reference sequence). The CDR3 has 12 residues. The CDR3 coding sequence is TGTGCCAGCAGTTTAATCCCCGGGGAGCTGTTTTTT. Its translation is CASSLIPGELFF.

The chain uses TRBV9 and TRBJ1-4, with D hard to call. The CDR3 sequence is 15 residues long. Trimming cost V 0 bases and J 3 bases, with 9 bases left between them. Germline CDR1 reads SGDLS; CDR2 reads YYNGEE. CDR3 sequence: CASSVAPSPNEKLFF. CDR3 in DNA: TGTGCCAGCAGCGTAGCTCCAAGTCCTAATGAAAAACTGTTTTTT. The complete variable domain, with remaining parts taken from reference TRBV9 and TRBJ1-4, reads DSGVTQTPKHLITATGQRVTLRCSPRSGDLSVYWYQQSLDQGLQFLIQYYNGEERAKGNILERFSAQQFPDLHSELNLSSLELGDSALYFCASSVAPSPNEKLFFGSGTQLSVL.

This rearrangement joins TRBV5-6 to TRBJ2-5, with a weak D call TRBD2 (5 bases). CDR1 is SGHDT and CDR2 is YYEEEE in the germline V gene. The CDR3 loop spans 14 amino acids. Trimming shortened V by 1 base and J by 4 bases, and 11 bases separated the two germline ends. Written as DNA, the CDR3 is TGTGCCAGCAGCTTGCCGGAGGTGGGAGAGACCCAGTACTTC. This encodes CASSLPEVGETQYF.

In its sample, this clone was seen once. CDR3 nucleotide sequence: TGTGCCAGCTCACCACGGGCCACTGAGAACACTGAAGCTTTCTTT. It encodes CASSPRATENTEAFF. This sequence joins TRBV18 and TRBJ1-1; D ambiguous. The CDR3 covers 15 residues. Trimming removed 1 base from V and 1 base from J, with 10 bases in between. Germline V gives CDR1 KGHSH, CDR2 LQKENI.

The V and J genes are TRBV28 and TRBJ1-5, with TRBD1 as a possible D gene (5 bases). Germline loops: CDR1 MDHEN, CDR2 SYDVKM. The length of the CDR3 is 15 residues. The V end lost 5 bases, the J end lost 6 bases, and 17 bases lay between the germline ends. The CDR3 DNA sequence: TGTGCCAGCAGTCTTAACCAGGGTTTTGGTCAGCCCCAGCATTTT. Amino acids: CASSLNQGFGQPQHF.

This clone was seen just once. This sequence joins TRBV15 and TRBJ1-1; no clear D gene. With 0 bases removed from V and 1 base from J, the gap between germline ends came to 18 bases. This CDR3 is built from 18 residues. The germline V gene has CDR1 LNHNV and CDR2 YYDKDF (reference sequence). The CDR3 DNA reads TGTGCCACCAGCAGAGATGGGGTTTTGGACCCGAGGAACACTGAAGCTTTCTTT. It specifies CATSRDGVLDPRNTEAFF.

The chain carries TRBV3-1 (or the pseudogene TRBV3-2) and TRBJ2-7; D could derive from TRBD1 or TRBD2 (5 bases each). The germline CDR1 and CDR2 sequences are LGHDT and YNNKEL (reference sequence). Trimming removed 5 bases at V and 2 bases at J, with 13 bases between. CDR3 size: 14 residues. The DNA of the CDR3 is TGTGCCAGCAGCTCCGGGACGGGGACCTACGAGCAGTACTTC. Protein product: CASSSGTGTYEQYF.

This chain connects TRBV19 to TRBJ2-5; 8 bases agree with TRBD2. V shed 6 bases and J 5 bases; nucleotides not matched to a gene: 14. This CDR3 is built from 16 residues. Germline values: CDR1 LNHDA, CDR2 SQIVND (reference sequence). Written as DNA, the CDR3 is TGTGCCAGTAGCCTCGCCGTAGGGACTAGGGGGGAGACCCAGTACTTC. Its protein is CASSLAVGTRGETQYF.

V and J are TRBV4-1 and TRBJ1-4; D call uncertain. The CDR3 covers 13 residues. Germline values: CDR1 MGHRA, CDR2 YSYEKL. Between the trimmed V and J ends, which lost 0 bases and 5 bases, there was a span of 4 bases. For the CDR3, the DNA is TGCGCCAGCAGCCAAGAGGGGAATGAAAAACTGTTTTTT. Encoded protein: CASSQEGNEKLFF.

This clone was detected only once. The chain recombines TRBV4-1 with TRBJ1-4; D may be TRBD1 (5 bases). Germline V gene sequence: CDR1 MGHRA, CDR2 YSYEKL. The CDR3 has 15 residues. The V end lost 4 bases, the J end lost 3 bases, and 12 bases lay between the germline ends. The CDR3 reads CASSLRQIANEKLFF. For the CDR3, the DNA is TGCGCCAGCAGCCTTAGACAGATTGCTAATGAAAAACTGTTTTTT.